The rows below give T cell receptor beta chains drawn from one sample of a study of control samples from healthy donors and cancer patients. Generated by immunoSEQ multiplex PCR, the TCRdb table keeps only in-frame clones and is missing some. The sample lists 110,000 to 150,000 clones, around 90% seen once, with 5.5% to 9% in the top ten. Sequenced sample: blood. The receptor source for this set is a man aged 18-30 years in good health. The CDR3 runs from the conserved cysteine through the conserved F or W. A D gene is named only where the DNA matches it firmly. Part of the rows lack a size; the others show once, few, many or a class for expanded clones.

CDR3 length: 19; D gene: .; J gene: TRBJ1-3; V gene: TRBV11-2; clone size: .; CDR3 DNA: TGTGCCAGCAGCTTAGATATTTGGGCTCAGGCCCTCCCTGGAAACACCATATATTTT; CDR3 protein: CASSLDIWAQALPGNTIYF
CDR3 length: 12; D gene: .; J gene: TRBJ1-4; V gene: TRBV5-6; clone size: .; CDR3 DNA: TGTGCCAGCAGCTTGGGCCCAGAAAAACTGTTTTTT; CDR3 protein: CASSLGPEKLFF
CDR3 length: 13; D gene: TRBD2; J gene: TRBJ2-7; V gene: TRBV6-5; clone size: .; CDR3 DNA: TGTGCCAGCAGTTACGCGGGGGGCTACGAGCAGTACTTC; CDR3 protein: CASSYAGGYEQYF
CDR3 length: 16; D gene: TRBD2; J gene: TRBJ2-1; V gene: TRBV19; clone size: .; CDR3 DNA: TGTGCCAGTAGTAAGCTACTAGCGGGGGGGCTTAATGAGCAGTTCTTC; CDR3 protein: CASSKLLAGGLNEQFF
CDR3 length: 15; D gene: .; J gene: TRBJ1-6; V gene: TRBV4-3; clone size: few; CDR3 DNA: TGCGCCAGCAGCCAAGATCATTCCATGCGCTCACCCCTCCACTTT; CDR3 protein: CASSQDHSMRSPLHF
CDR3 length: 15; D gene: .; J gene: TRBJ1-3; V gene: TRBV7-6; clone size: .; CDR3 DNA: TGTGCCAGCAGCCCCCTTCTGGACTCTGGAAACACCATATATTTT; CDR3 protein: CASSPLLDSGNTIYF
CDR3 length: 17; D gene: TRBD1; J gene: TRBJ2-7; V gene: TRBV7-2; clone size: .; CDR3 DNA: TGTGCCAGCAGCTTAGGCCCTGCGGGACAGGCTACTTACGAGCAGTACTTC; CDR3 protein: CASSLGPAGQATYEQYF
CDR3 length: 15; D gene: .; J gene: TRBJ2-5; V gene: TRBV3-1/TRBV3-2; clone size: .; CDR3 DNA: TGTGCCAGCAGCCAAAATGAGGGGGGGCTAGAGACCCAGTACTTC; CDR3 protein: CASSQNEGGLETQYF
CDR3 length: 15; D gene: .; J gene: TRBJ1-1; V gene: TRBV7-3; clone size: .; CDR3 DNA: TGTGCCAGCAGCCCAAGGTTCGGGGGGGTAACTGAAGCTTTCTTT; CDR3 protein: CASSPRFGGVTEAFF
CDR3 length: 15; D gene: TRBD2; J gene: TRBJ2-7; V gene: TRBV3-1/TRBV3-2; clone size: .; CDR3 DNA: TGTGCCAGCAGCCAGGGACTAGCGGGTTCCTACGAGCAGTACTTC; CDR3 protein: CASSQGLAGSYEQYF
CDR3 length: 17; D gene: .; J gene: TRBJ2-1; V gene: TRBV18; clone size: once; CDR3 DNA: TGTGCCAGCTCATCTACCCCATTTCTGGCAGTCTACAATGAGCAGTTCTTC; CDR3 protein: CASSSTPFLAVYNEQFF
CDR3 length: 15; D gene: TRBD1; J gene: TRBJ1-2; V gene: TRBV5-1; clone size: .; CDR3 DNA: TGCGCCAGCAGCGTAGGGACAGCGACTAACTATGGCTACACCTTC; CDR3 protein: CASSVGTATNYGYTF
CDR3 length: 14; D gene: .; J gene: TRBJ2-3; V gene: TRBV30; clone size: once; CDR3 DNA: TGTGCCTGGAGTGTATTGGGGCCCACAGATACGCAGTATTTT; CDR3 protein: CAWSVLGPTDTQYF
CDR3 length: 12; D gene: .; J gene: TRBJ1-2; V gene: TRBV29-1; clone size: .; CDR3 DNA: TGCAGCGTTGAAAAGGAAGGGCCCGGCTACACCTTC; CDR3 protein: CSVEKEGPGYTF
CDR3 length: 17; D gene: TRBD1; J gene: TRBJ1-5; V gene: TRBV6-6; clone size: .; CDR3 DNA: TGTGCCAGCAGTCGTGGACAGGGGGCTTTTTCACATCAGCCCCAGCATTTT; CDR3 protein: CASSRGQGAFSHQPQHF
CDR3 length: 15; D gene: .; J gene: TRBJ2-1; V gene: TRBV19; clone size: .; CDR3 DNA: TGTGCCAGTAGTATCGGACGGGGCACCTACAATGAGCAGTTCTTC; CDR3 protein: CASSIGRGTYNEQFF
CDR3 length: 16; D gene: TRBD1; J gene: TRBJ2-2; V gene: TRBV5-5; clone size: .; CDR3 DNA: TGTGCCAGCAGCTCGTGGACAGGTCGAGACACCGGGGAGCTGTTTTTT; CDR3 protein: CASSSWTGRDTGELFF